This is a list of T cell receptor beta chains from one sample in a study of graft-versus-host responses after intestinal transplantation. Profiled with immunoSEQ multiplex PCR; TCRdb holds only in-frame clones, not every one. This table has roughly 120,000 clones, 85% to 95% appearing once. These TCRs' antigens remain unknown. This sample comprised unstimulated CD4+ T cells sorted from spleen or lymph node cells, obtained before intestinal transplant. The receptors originated from a human donor who received an intestinal transplant. Both conserved end residues are trimmed from each CDR3.

j_call cdr3_length v_call cdr3_aa
TRBJ2-2 15 TRBV10-1 ASIGTEPIPNTGELF
TRBJ2-1 14 TRBV10-3 AISSSGTVNYNEQF
TRBJ2-3 12 TRBV6-1 ASRKTGYTDTQY
TRBJ2-3 15 TRBV29-1 SVEGDGTSGRLDTQY
TRBJ1-5 13 TRBV10-3 AIGMGTGESQPQH
TRBJ1-1 15 TRBV18 ASSPNPGQGARRGAF
TRBJ2-7 10 TRBV10-2 ASSSQGYEQY
TRBJ1-3 14 TRBV18 ASSLGTMGPGNTIY
TRBJ2-1 15 TRBV25-1 ASSEYMDSLTDNEQF
TRBJ2-7 11 TRBV4-1 ASSQDYSYEQY
TRBJ2-2 13 TRBV5-4 ASSMPGRATGELF
TRBJ1-5 13 TRBV30 AWSVTGFGNQPQH
TRBJ1-4 14 TRBV5-6 ASRRFDAGTNEKLF
TRBJ2-7 12 TRBV15 ATSTSRGGPEQY
TRBJ2-4 17 TRBV15 ATSRGSGEAGGAKNIQY
TRBJ1-3 11 TRBV15 ATSRGSGNTIY
TRBJ2-3 13 TRBV7-9 ASSFSGGDTDTQY
TRBJ2-2 14 TRBV19 ASSRGTSGYTGELF
TRBJ2-5 11 TRBV10-3 AIRRNGQETQY
TRBJ2-3 13 TRBV5-4 ASSLTSGRTDTQY
TRBJ2-1 13 TRBV5-1 ASSLVAGSYNEQF
TRBJ2-1 14 TRBV4-2 ASSQGGTSGRNEQF
TRBJ1-1 12 TRBV7-9 ASSGRQGRAEAF
TRBJ2-5 9 TRBV20-1 SAKRQETQY
TRBJ1-2 13 TRBV29-1 SVERAGRANYGYT
TRBJ1-1 11 TRBV2 ASRAGYNTEAF
TRBJ2-2 13 TRBV6-6 ASSRHPGNTGELF
TRBJ2-5 11 TRBV30 AWSKADFGTQY
TRBJ1-4 14 TRBV4-2 ASSYVGGVLGEKLF
TRBJ2-3 14 TRBV19 ASSVRLVYPTDTQY
TRBJ2-7 13 TRBV5-1 ASSSAPRGTYEQY
TRBJ1-2 9 TRBV2 ASRDRYGYT
TRBJ2-1 10 TRBV29-1 SGRSSYNEQF
TRBJ2-7 11 TRBV9 ASSVEVRAEQY
TRBJ2-7 9 TRBV2 ASGNSYEQY
TRBJ2-5 11 TRBV7-9 ASSLEVMETQY
TRBJ2-1 16 TRBV5-1 ASSLGPQGTLLNNEQF
TRBJ1-6 12 TRBV5-6 ASSTGRRNSPLH
TRBJ2-1 13 TRBV27 ASSARQGRNNEQF
TRBJ2-2 14 TRBV18 ASSDWTGRSTGELF
TRBJ1-2 11 TRBV10-2 ASSRDSNYGYT
TRBJ2-1 13 TRBV7-9 ASSPRTGGRYEQF
TRBJ2-1 13 TRBV25-1 ASSAAGAGGNEQF
TRBJ2-7 13 TRBV5-6 ASSPGDRVSYEQY